Following are 32 T cell receptor beta chains from one sample sequenced in a study of PD-1 blockade in classical Hodgkin lymphoma. Every single patient, without exception, relapsed after autologous stem cell transplantation, and brentuximab vedotin exposure varied. The protocol was immunoSEQ multiplex PCR, while the TCRdb copy is restricted to in-frame clones and leaves out a portion. Among almost 100,000 clones listed, approximately 92% were seen once. Specimen: peripheral blood mononuclear cells (PBMCs), collected at baseline. Source of these receptors: a human donor with classical Hodgkin lymphoma.

The chain links TRBV11-2 to TRBJ2-5; no reliable D call. Trimming removed 3 bases at V and 1 base at J, with 12 bases between. The length of the CDR3 is 15 residues. Germline V lookup: CDR1 SGHAT, CDR2 FQNNGV. DNA for the CDR3: TGTGCCAGCAGCTTTCTCGGACGGTTCCAAGAGACCCAGTACTTC. This encodes CASSFLGRFQETQYF.

This chain's CDR3 is CASSLDDPREQFF. As DNA, the CDR3 is TGTGCCAGCAGCTTGGATGATCCGCGAGAGCAGTTCTTC. The chain is built from TRBV5-8 and TRBJ2-1, with D hard to call. The germline V gene has CDR1 SGHTS and CDR2 YDEGEE. With 0 bases removed from V and 10 bases from J, the gap between germline ends came to 11 bases. CDR3 length equals 13 residues.

This chain connects TRBV13 to TRBJ1-1, with TRBD1 matching 9 bases. This CDR3 contains 15 residues. The germline V gene has CDR1 PRHDT and CDR2 FYEKMQ (reference sequence). The junction had 6 bases not matched to a gene; V was cut back by 1 base and J by 6 bases. CDR3 bases: TGTGCCAGCAGCTTAGACGGGACAGGGTTCGCTGAAGCTTTCTTT. Its protein product is CASSLDGTGFAEAFF.

The chain recombines TRBV30 with TRBJ2-7; D gene unclear. The germline V gene encodes CDR1 GTSNPN and CDR2 SVGIG (reference sequence). CDR3 length: 12 amino acids. The V gene lost 4 bases and the J gene lost 0 bases, with 7 bases spanning the gap. CDR3 nucleotide sequence: TGTGCCTGGATGGCCACCTCCTACGAGCAGTACTTC. It codes for CAWMATSYEQYF.

This clone appeared a single time. The CDR3 DNA reads TGTGCCAGTAGTACCTTAGGGACTAGCGGGAGAGAGACCCAGTACTTC. Translation gives CASSTLGTSGRETQYF. The chain has TRBV19 and TRBJ2-5; TRBD2 matches 14 bases. The germline gives CDR1 LNHDA, CDR2 SQIVND (reference sequence). Trimming at V came to 4 bases and at J to 4 bases, leaving 5 bases not matched to a gene. The CDR3 covers 16 residues.

This sequence joins TRBV19 and TRBJ1-2, with no clear D. This CDR3 is 15 amino acids long. The V gene lost 5 bases and the J gene lost 0 bases, with 13 bases spanning the gap. The V gene's germline CDR1 is LNHDA and CDR2 SQIVND (reference sequence). As DNA, the CDR3 is TGTGCCAGTAGTCTGACCCAAGGAGCTAACTATGGCTACACCTTC. It is translated as CASSLTQGANYGYTF.

Here the CDR3 reads CASSGSLGTSAQETQYF. The CDR3 region has the DNA TGTGCCAGCAGCGGGAGTTTAGGGACTAGCGCGCAAGAGACCCAGTACTTC. The chain joins TRBV7-8 to TRBJ2-5, with 10 nucleotides matching TRBD2. CDR1 is SGHVS, CDR2 FQNEAQ, per germline. The CDR3 runs to 17 residues. Trimming cost V 5 bases and J 2 bases; bases outside gene matches: 11.

The CDR3, as DNA: TGTGCCAGCAGCTTATTGTCCAGCTCTGGAAACACCATATATTTT. This codes for CASSLLSSSGNTIYF. This chain uses TRBV7-8 with TRBJ1-3, with D hard to call. In germline, CDR1 is SGHVS, CDR2 FQNEAQ. The CDR3 totals 15 residues. V lost 2 bases and J 0 bases, leaving 8 bases between the germline ends. Filled out from reference TRBV7-8 and TRBJ1-3, the complete variable domain reads GAGVSQSPRYKVAKRGQDVALRCDPISGHVSLFWYQQALGQGPEFLTYFQNEAQLDKSGLPSDRFFAERPEGSVSTLKIQRTQQEDSAVYLCASSLLSSSGNTIYFGEGSWLTVV.

V usage is TRBV5-1 and J usage is TRBJ2-7; perhaps TRBD1 as D (5 bases). The germline V gene has CDR1 SGHRS and CDR2 YFSETQ. Trimming removed 1 base at V and 4 bases at J, with 15 bases between. The CDR3 consists of 15 residues. CDR3 bases: TGCGCCAGCAGCTTGAACCCAAGGACACTATACGAGCAGTACTTC. It translates to CASSLNPRTLYEQYF.

This chain links TRBV2 with TRBJ2-1; TRBD2 matches 7 bases. Germline lookup yields CDR1 SNHLY and CDR2 FYNNEI. The trim removed 3 bases at V and 6 bases at J, leaving 11 bases unmatched. The CDR3 is 16 amino acids. Here the CDR3 DNA reads TGTGCCAGCAGTGAGGCTAGCGGATCAATGGGCAATGAGCAGTTCTTC. Its translation is CASSEASGSMGNEQFF.

J is TRBJ1-4 and V is TRBV5-1; D is undetermined. Per the germline V gene, CDR1 is SGHRS and CDR2 is YFSETQ. The CDR3 loop spans 12 amino acids. V was pared by 2 bases and J by 8 bases, with 7 bases between. The CDR3 DNA reads as TGCGCCAGCAGCTTTCGAAGGGAAAAACTGTTTTTT. It encodes CASSFRREKLFF.

V usage is TRBV7-9 and J usage is TRBJ2-7; D tentatively reads TRBD1 or TRBD2 (6 bases each). Germline values: CDR1 SEHNR, CDR2 FQNEAQ (reference sequence). V lost 1 base and J lost 2, with 15 bases in between. The CDR3 is 16 amino acids. The DNA of the CDR3 is TGTGCCAGCAGCTTAGAGGGGGGCAACGGGCCCTACGAGCAGTACTTC. Its protein is CASSLEGGNGPYEQYF.

Only one count was recorded for this clone. The chain employs TRBV19 and TRBJ2-7; possible D gene TRBD2, 6 bases. Germline V gene data show CDR1 as LNHDA and CDR2 as SQIVND (reference sequence). This CDR3 is 14 amino acids long. The V end was cut by 5 bases, the J end by 4 bases, with 15 bases between. CDR3 DNA sequence: TGTGCCAGTAGTTCTCAGGGACTCGGATACGAGCAGTACTTC. This sequence encodes CASSSQGLGYEQYF.

The V and J genes are TRBV7-2 and TRBJ1-5, with 8 bases lining up with TRBD1. The CDR3 consists of 15 residues. With V trimmed by 3 bases and J by 5 bases, 6 bases remained unmatched. Germline V gene data show CDR1 as SGHTA and CDR2 as FQGNSA. The CDR3 DNA is TGTGCCAGCAGCTTCGACAGGGGTATCGATCAGCCCCAGCATTTT. This codes for CASSFDRGIDQPQHF.

The V call is TRBV4-1, the J call TRBJ2-3; no clear D. Trimming cost V 3 bases and J 5 bases, with 12 bases left between them. This CDR3 is 14 amino acids long. In germline, CDR1 is MGHRA, CDR2 YSYEKL. DNA of the CDR3: TGCGCCAGCAGCCAGTTGAGCCAGCTAGATACGCAGTATTTT. Translation gives CASSQLSQLDTQYF.

The CDR3 DNA reads as TGTGCCAGCAGAATCCAGCGGGAACAGGGACAGGGGGCGACTGAAGCTTTCTTT. Its translation: CASRIQREQGQGATEAFF. The gene calls are TRBV11-2 and TRBJ1-1, with 12 bases fitting TRBD1. V trimming: 6 bases; J trimming: 5 bases; junction bases outside the gene matches: 16. The CDR3 length is 18 residues. Germline CDR1 SGHAT, CDR2 FQNNGV.

In its sample, this clone was seen once. V and J are TRBV28 and TRBJ2-7, with D possibly matching TRBD1 (6 bases). Germline V CDR1 and CDR2: MDHEN, SYDVKM. This CDR3 has 14 amino acids. The germline V and J ends were trimmed by 3 bases and 4 bases, with 13 bases remaining between them. CDR3 sequence (DNA): TGTGCCAGCAGTTTTCTGTGGGGGCAATACGAGCAGTACTTC. It is translated as CASSFLWGQYEQYF.

The chain uses TRBV29-1 and TRBJ2-1, with 12 bases fitting TRBD2. Trimming at V came to 5 bases and at J to 0 bases, leaving 8 bases not matched to a gene. The CDR3 has 17 amino acids. Germline V gene sequence: CDR1 SQVTM, CDR2 ANQGSEA. CDR3 sequence reads: CSVHTSGRMGSYNEQFF. In nucleotides, the CDR3 is TGCAGCGTTCACACTAGCGGGAGGATGGGCTCCTACAATGAGCAGTTCTTC.

This clone was recorded once. The gene calls are TRBV28 and TRBJ1-5; perhaps TRBD1 as D (6 bases). The CDR3 totals 16 residues. V was trimmed by 4 bases and J by 7 bases, leaving 20 bases between them. CDR1 is MDHEN, CDR2 SYDVKM, per germline. This CDR3 is CASSSGSQGRGQPQHF. Here the CDR3 DNA reads TGTGCCAGCAGTTCCGGGAGTCAGGGGCGGGGGCAGCCCCAGCATTTT.

This chain connects TRBV6-1 to TRBJ1-2; D may be TRBD1 (5 bases). This CDR3 is built from 15 residues. Germline CDR1 is MNHNS and CDR2 is SASEGT. V dropped 2 bases and J dropped 2 bases, with 12 bases sitting between them. CDR3 coding DNA: TGTGCCAGCAGTGAATTGTACAGGCAAAACTATGGCTACACCTTC. This gives the protein CASSELYRQNYGYTF.

The genes are TRBV11-1 and TRBJ2-2; 8 bases line up with TRBD1. The CDR3 spans 15 residues. Germline values: CDR1 SGHAT, CDR2 FQDESV (reference sequence). Germline trimming cut 2 bases from V and 5 bases from J; bases unmatched to any gene: 4. CDR3 nucleotide sequence: TGTGCCAGCAGCTTACCCTGGACAGGGACCGGGGAGCTGTTTTTT. It specifies CASSLPWTGTGELFF.

The gene calls are TRBV6-1 and TRBJ2-1; 7 bases fit TRBD1. The CDR3 spans 13 residues. V shed 2 bases and J 6 bases; nucleotides not matched to a gene: 1. Germline CDR1 is MNHNS and CDR2 is SASEGT. The CDR3 region has the DNA TGTGCCAGCAGTGAACAGGGGGTCAATGAGCAGTTCTTC. Encoded protein: CASSEQGVNEQFF.

In its sample, this clone was seen once. The chain combines TRBV29-1 with TRBJ1-4; a possible D gene is TRBD1 (5 bases). The germline V gene has CDR1 SQVTM and CDR2 ANQGSEA. The CDR3 spans 14 residues. Trimming shortened V by 4 bases and J by 7 bases, and 16 bases separated the two germline ends. CDR3 sequence: CSVGGGGLGEKLFF. CDR3 in DNA: TGCAGCGTTGGGGGGGGAGGACTCGGTGAAAAACTGTTTTTT. Full variable domain (missing parts from reference TRBV29-1 and TRBJ1-4): SAVISQKPSRDICQRGTSLTIQCQVDSQVTMMFWYRQQPGQSLTLIATANQGSEATYESGFVIDKFPISRPNLTFSTLTVSNMSPEDSSIYLCSVGGGGLGEKLFFGSGTQLSVL.

This rearrangement joins TRBV7-8 to TRBJ2-7; 8 bases fit TRBD1. After removal of 5 bases from V and 5 bases from J, the junction contained 11 bases not matched to a gene. The germline CDR1 and CDR2 sequences are SGHVS and FQNEAQ. This CDR3 has 15 residues. CDR3 residues: CASSPRTGYGDEQYF. For the CDR3, the DNA is TGTGCCAGCAGCCCCCGGACAGGGTACGGGGACGAGCAGTACTTC.

The V call is TRBV18, the J call TRBJ2-7, with TRBD2 matching over 12 bases. Losses at the gene ends were 8 bases for V and 4 bases for J; bases not matched to a gene: 6. The CDR3 totals 14 residues. Germline-derived CDR1 and CDR2 are KGHSH and LQKENI. CDR3 loop: CASPGLAGPYEQYF. In DNA form, the CDR3 reads TGTGCCAGCCCAGGACTAGCGGGACCTTACGAGCAGTACTTC.

V gene TRBV5-4 combines with J gene TRBJ1-2; D is ambiguous. V shed 0 bases and J shed 1 base, with 13 bases lying between them. CDR3 length: 16 amino acids. Germline values: CDR1 SGHNT, CDR2 YYREEE (reference sequence). The CDR3 protein is CASSLGAGIGNYGYTF. CDR3 nucleotide sequence: TGTGCCAGCAGCTTGGGGGCTGGGATCGGTAACTATGGCTACACCTTC. The full variable domain, in which reference TRBV5-4 and TRBJ1-2 provide the parts outside the CDR3, is ETGVTQSPTHLIKTRGQQVTLRCSSQSGHNTVSWYQQALGQGPQFIFQYYREEENGRGNFPPRFSGLQFPNYSSELNVNALELDDSALYLCASSLGAGIGNYGYTFGSGTRLTVV.

This chain uses TRBV5-6 with TRBJ1-2; D gene ambiguous. This CDR3 is 15 amino acids long. V was clipped by 0 bases and J by 5 bases, with 14 bases between them. Germline V gene sequence: CDR1 SGHDT, CDR2 YYEEEE. CDR3 residues: CASSLAVSNLYGYTF. The CDR3 coding sequence is TGTGCCAGCAGCTTGGCCGTTTCTAACCTTTATGGCTACACCTTC.

This chain connects TRBV6-6 to TRBJ1-2; maybe TRBD1 (5 bases). V shed 6 bases and J shed 4 bases, with 18 bases lying between them. The CDR3 length is 15 residues. Germline CDR1 MNHNY, CDR2 SVGAGI (reference sequence). CDR3 amino acids: CASSVLPSTVYGYTF. As DNA, the CDR3 is TGTGCCAGCAGCGTACTACCTTCGACAGTCTATGGCTACACCTTC.

This rearrangement joins TRBV10-2 to TRBJ1-2; 9 nucleotides match TRBD1. Germline values: CDR1 WSHSY, CDR2 SAAADI. Unmatched junction bases numbered 9, after V lost 2 bases and J lost 2 bases. The CDR3 sequence is 17 residues long. CDR3 residues: CASSEPLNRGQNYGYTF. CDR3 in DNA: TGCGCCAGCAGTGAGCCCCTAAACAGGGGGCAAAACTATGGCTACACCTTC.

CDR3 protein: CASSSTVSYEQYF. The DNA of the CDR3 is TGCGCCAGCAGTAGCACGGTCTCCTACGAGCAGTACTTC. The chain links TRBV10-1 to TRBJ2-7; D unresolved. The CDR3 is 13 residues long. V was cut by 5 bases and J by 0 bases, with 8 bases left in between. Germline V gene sequence: CDR1 WNHNN, CDR2 SYGVQD (reference sequence).

This clone was observed a single time. The chain recombines TRBV15 with TRBJ2-3; no firm D call. The ends were cut back, 5 bases at V and 3 bases at J, with 15 bases in the middle. CDR1 is LNHNV and CDR2 is YYDKDF in the germline V gene (reference sequence). This CDR3 is built from 15 residues. For the CDR3, the DNA is TGTGCCACCAGCCAGCCGGAAGTTGGGACAGATACGCAGTATTTT. Amino acids: CATSQPEVGTDTQYF.

This chain links TRBV5-6 with TRBJ1-2; D call uncertain. V lost 9 bases and J lost 4, with 19 bases in between. CDR3 length: 14 amino acids. Germline V CDR1 and CDR2: SGHDT, YYEEEE. The CDR3 sequence is CATLPAGGPYGYTF. For the CDR3, the DNA is TGTGCCACCCTTCCGGCAGGCGGCCCCTATGGCTACACCTTC.